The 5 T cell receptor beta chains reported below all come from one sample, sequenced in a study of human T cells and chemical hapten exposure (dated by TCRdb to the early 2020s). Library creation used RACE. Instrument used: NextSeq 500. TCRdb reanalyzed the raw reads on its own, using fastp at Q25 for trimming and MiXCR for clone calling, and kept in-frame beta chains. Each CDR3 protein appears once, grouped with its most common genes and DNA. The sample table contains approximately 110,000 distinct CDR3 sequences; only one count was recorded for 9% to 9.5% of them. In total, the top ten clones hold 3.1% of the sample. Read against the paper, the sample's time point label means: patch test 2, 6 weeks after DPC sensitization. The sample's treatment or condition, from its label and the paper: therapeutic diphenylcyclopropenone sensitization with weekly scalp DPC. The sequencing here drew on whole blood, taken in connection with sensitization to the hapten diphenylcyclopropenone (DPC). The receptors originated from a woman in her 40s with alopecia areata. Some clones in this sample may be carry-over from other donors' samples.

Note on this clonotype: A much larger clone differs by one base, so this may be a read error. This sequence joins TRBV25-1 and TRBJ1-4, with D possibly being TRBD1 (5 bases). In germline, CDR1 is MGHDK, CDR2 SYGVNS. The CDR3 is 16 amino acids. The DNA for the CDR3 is TGTGCCAGCGGTGAATGGGACCTGCAGGGTAATGAAAAACTGTTTTTT. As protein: CASGEWDLQGNEKLFF.

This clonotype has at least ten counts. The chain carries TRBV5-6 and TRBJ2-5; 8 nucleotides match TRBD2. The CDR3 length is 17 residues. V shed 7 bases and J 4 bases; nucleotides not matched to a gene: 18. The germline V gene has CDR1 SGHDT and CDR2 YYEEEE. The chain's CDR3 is CASYGRGGGTYSETQYF. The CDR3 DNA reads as TGTGCCAGCTATGGCCGGGGCGGGGGGACGTATTCAGAGACCCAGTACTTC. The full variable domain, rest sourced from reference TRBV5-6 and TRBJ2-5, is DAGVTQSPTHLIKTRGQQVTLRCSPKSGHDTVSWYQQALGQGPQFIFQYYEEEERQRGNFPDRFSGHQFPNYSSELNVNALLLGDSALYLCASYGRGGGTYSETQYFGPGTRLLVL.

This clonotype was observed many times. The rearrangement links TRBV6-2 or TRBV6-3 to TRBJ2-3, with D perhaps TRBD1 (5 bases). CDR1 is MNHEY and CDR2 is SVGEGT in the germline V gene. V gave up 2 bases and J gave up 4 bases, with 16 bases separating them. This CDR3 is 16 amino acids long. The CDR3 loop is CASSYQASTASDTQYF. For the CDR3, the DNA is TGTGCCAGCAGTTACCAAGCTTCGACAGCCTCAGATACGCAGTATTTT.

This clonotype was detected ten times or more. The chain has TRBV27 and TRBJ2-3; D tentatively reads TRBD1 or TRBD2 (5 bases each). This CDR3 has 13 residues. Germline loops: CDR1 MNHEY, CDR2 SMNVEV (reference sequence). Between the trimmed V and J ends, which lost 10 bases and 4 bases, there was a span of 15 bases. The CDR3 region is CATEGWGADTQYF. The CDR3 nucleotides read TGTGCCACCGAGGGTTGGGGCGCAGATACGCAGTATTTT.

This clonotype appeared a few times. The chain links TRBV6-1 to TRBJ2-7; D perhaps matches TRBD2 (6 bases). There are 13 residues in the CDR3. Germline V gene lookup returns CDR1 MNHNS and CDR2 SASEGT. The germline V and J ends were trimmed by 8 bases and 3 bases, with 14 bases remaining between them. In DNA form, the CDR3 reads TGTGCCAGCGGGGACCCAGCGGGCTACGAGCAGTACTTC. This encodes CASGDPAGYEQYF.